The 14 T cell receptor beta chains presented below share a single source sample, sequenced in a study of beta chain features in type 1 diabetes. Broader study findings: When Type 1 diabetes patients were examined, their TCRB CDR3s proved moderately but significantly shorter in all four CD4+ subsets.

These receptors' antigens are unknown. The authors reverse transcribed all of the isolated RNA, so sequencing captured expressed TCRB transcripts. The protocol was immunoSEQ multiplex PCR, while the TCRdb copy is restricted to in-frame clones and leaves out a portion. This sample has about 160,000 clones; around 8.4% occur once, and the top ten carry about 0.5%. Sequencing was performed on central memory CD4+ T cells from blood. The receptors originated from a woman between 18 and 29 years old with type 1 diabetes.

The CDR3 protein is CASSPREDRASYNEQFF. CDR3 in DNA: TGTGCCAGCAGCCCCCGTGAGGACAGGGCCTCCTACAATGAGCAGTTCTTC. The chain has TRBV7-8 and TRBJ2-1; 8 bases agree with TRBD1. Germline-derived CDR1 and CDR2 are SGHVS and FQNEAQ. The CDR3 is made up of 17 amino acids. The J segment lost 0 bases and the V segment lost 5 bases, leaving 9 bases of the junction unmatched.

This clone was counted only a few times. The chain uses TRBV2 and TRBJ2-5, with D maybe TRBD2 (7 bases). The CDR3 spans 15 residues. V shed 7 bases and J shed 3 bases, with 18 bases lying between them. Germline V gene lookup returns CDR1 SNHLY and CDR2 FYNNEI. CDR3 DNA sequence: TGTGCCAGCACCAGAGGGGGGGGACCTAAAGAGACCCAGTACTTC. Amino acids: CASTRGGGPKETQYF.

In this sample, this clone turned up a few times. The rearrangement links TRBV4-1 to TRBJ2-7; no firm D call. Germline values: CDR1 MGHRA, CDR2 YSYEKL. V was cut by 4 bases and J by 4 bases, with 17 bases left in between. The CDR3 has 15 residues. This CDR3 is CASSPRADAGYEQYF. The DNA of the CDR3 is TGCGCCAGCAGCCCCCGAGCCGATGCCGGGTACGAGCAGTACTTC.

This sequence joins TRBV7-9 and TRBJ1-5; D possibly corresponds to TRBD1 (6 bases). Trimming removed 1 base from V and 7 bases from J, with 11 bases in between. Germline CDR1 is SEHNR and CDR2 is FQNEAQ (reference sequence). The CDR3 consists of 14 residues. The CDR3 loop reads CASSLDRVGQPQHF. CDR3 DNA: TGTGCCAGCAGCTTAGACAGGGTGGGGCAGCCCCAGCATTTT. Supplemented by reference TRBV7-9 and TRBJ1-5, the full variable domain reads DTGVSQNPRHKITKRGQNVTFRCDPISEHNRLYWYRQTLGQGPEFLTYFQNEAQLEKSRLLSDRFSAERPKGSFSTLEIQRTEQGDSAMYLCASSLDRVGQPQHFGDGTRLSIL.

Only a few counts were recorded for this clone. The chain recombines TRBV28 with TRBJ2-6; perhaps TRBD2 as D (5 bases). The CDR3 totals 12 residues. Trimming shortened V by 8 bases and J by 4 bases, and 6 bases separated the two germline ends. CDR1 and CDR2 (germline): MDHEN, SYDVKM. In DNA, the CDR3 is TGTGCCAGCTTAGCGGGGGCCAACGTCCTGACTTTC. Translation gives CASLAGANVLTF. Full variable domain (missing parts from reference TRBV28 and TRBJ2-6): DVKVTQSSRYLVKRTGEKVFLECVQDMDHENMFWYRQDPGLGLRLIYFSYDVKMKEKGDIPEGYSVSREKKERFSLILESASTNQTSMYLCASLAGANVLTFGAGSRLTVL.

The chain combines TRBV4-1 with TRBJ2-5; 9 nucleotides line up with TRBD2. Germline CDR1 and CDR2: MGHRA and YSYEKL. The J segment lost 5 bases and the V segment lost 0 bases, leaving 7 bases of the junction unmatched. This CDR3 spans 16 amino acids. As DNA, the CDR3 is TGCGCCAGCAGCCAAGAAGGCGGGGGGGCCTGGGAGACCCAGTACTTC. Protein: CASSQEGGGAWETQYF.

This chain links TRBV2 with TRBJ2-5, with D possibly being TRBD2 (6 bases). The ends were cut back, 6 bases at V and 1 base at J, with 15 bases in the middle. CDR3 length: 15 residues. Germline lookup yields CDR1 SNHLY and CDR2 FYNNEI. The CDR3, as DNA: TGTGCCAGCAGCAAGGGAGCGGGCCTCCAAGAGACCCAGTACTTC. Translating gives CASSKGAGLQETQYF.

This clone was seen only a few times. This chain connects TRBV9 to TRBJ1-1; D is ambiguous. Germline values: CDR1 SGDLS, CDR2 YYNGEE. The CDR3 runs to 14 residues. Trimming took 3 bases from V and 4 from J, leaving 13 bases between them. The CDR3 loop is CASSADGGSTEAFF. The CDR3 coding sequence is TGTGCCAGCAGCGCGGACGGAGGGAGCACTGAAGCTTTCTTT.

This clone was observed a few times. The CDR3 loop is CASAQGYGETDTQYF. The CDR3 bases are TGTGCCAGCGCACAGGGGTACGGGGAAACAGATACGCAGTATTTT. The V and J genes are TRBV7-2 and TRBJ2-3; 7 positions agree with TRBD1. The germline V gene has CDR1 SGHTA and CDR2 FQGNSA. The CDR3 has 15 residues. V shed 8 bases, J shed 3 bases, and the junction held 11 bases outside the gene matches.

The chain is built from TRBV7-2 and TRBJ2-5; 7 bases fit TRBD2. With V trimmed by 0 bases and J by 2 bases, 6 bases remained unmatched. This CDR3 has 16 amino acids. Germline CDR1 and CDR2: SGHTA and FQGNSA. Here the CDR3 DNA reads TGTGCCAGCAGCTTAGCTACGGGGGGTCGTCAAGAGACCCAGTACTTC. Protein product: CASSLATGGRQETQYF.

This clone was found many times. This chain joins TRBV10-3 and TRBJ2-1; D is ambiguous. The CDR3 consists of 15 residues. V lost 4 bases to trimming and J lost 0 bases, with 10 bases between them. Germline-derived CDR1 and CDR2 are ENHRY and SYGVKD. The CDR3 loop is CAISALPSSYNEQFF. The CDR3 region has the DNA TGTGCCATCAGTGCTCTACCGAGCTCCTACAATGAGCAGTTCTTC.

This clone has only a few counts. The chain uses TRBV5-1 and TRBJ2-3; 12 positions match TRBD1. The CDR3 runs to 18 residues. Germline-derived CDR1 and CDR2 are SGHRS and YFSETQ. V was pared by 0 bases and J by 6 bases, with 11 bases of the junction left unmatched. The chain's CDR3 is CASSLDPPGQGAGDTQYF. CDR3 DNA: TGCGCCAGCAGCTTGGATCCACCGGGACAGGGGGCAGGTGATACGCAGTATTTT.

This clone has just a few counts. The gene calls are TRBV11-2 and TRBJ1-5; 7 bases line up with TRBD1. Germline V gene data show CDR1 as SGHAT and CDR2 as FQNNGV. The CDR3 sequence is 14 residues long. Trimming removed 5 bases from V and 6 bases from J; junction bases left unmatched: 7. This CDR3 is CASSRDRLGQPQHF. In nucleotides, the CDR3 is TGTGCCAGCAGCCGGGACAGACTTGGTCAGCCCCAGCATTTT.

This clone was counted only a few times. This sequence joins TRBV5-1 and TRBJ1-1; no clear D gene. The CDR3 has 15 amino acids. Germline CDR1 is SGHRS and CDR2 is YFSETQ. V lost 4 bases and J lost 0, with 13 bases in between. The CDR3 reads CASSGGNGMNTEAFF. The DNA of the CDR3 is TGCGCCAGCAGCGGAGGGAACGGGATGAACACTGAAGCTTTCTTT.